This T cell receptor beta chain was profiled in a study of T cell repertoires in cytomegalovirus infection. Study at large: Public signatures in TCR beta pointed to CMV infection and matching HLA type.

Looked up from germline, CDR1 is SEHNR and CDR2 is FQNEAQ (reference sequence). V gave up 1 base and J gave up 6 bases, with 13 bases separating them. The CDR3 is 15 amino acids. This clonotype came up a few times. Antigen: not known. MiXCR was run by TCRdb on the reads, yielding one entry per CDR3 protein. The sample has about 130,000 distinct CDR3 sequences, approximately 24% seen once. This receptor was taken from a human donor in good health (CMV status not recorded). Some clones in this sample may be carry-over from other donors' samples. The sample consisted of PBMCs, sequenced either directly or after in vitro stimulation (not recorded which). The J gene is TRBJ2-1, the V gene TRBV7-9; D gene unclear. The CDR3 coding sequence is TGTGCCAGCAGCTTAGAAGCCAAGCCAATCAATGAGCAGTTCTTC. As protein: CASSLEAKPINEQFF.